The rows below give T cell receptor beta chains drawn from one sample of a study of shared clonotypes between healthy human individuals. Method: immunoSEQ multiplex PCR; TCRdb's copy keeps in-frame clones and lacks some. Of approximately 2.3 million clones listed, approximately 95% were seen once; the top ten hold under 0.45%. The sequencing input was naive CD4+ T cells from PBMCs. The receptor source for this set is a man between 18 and 35 years old in good health. Some clones in this sample may be carry-over from other donors' samples. The CDR3 runs from the conserved cysteine through the conserved F or W. Rows may omit the clone size; those that give it use once, few, many or a size class.

clone size	V gene	CDR3 protein
once	TRBV15	CATSRDLNPTYEQYF
.	TRBV5-4	CASSLADRGSTEAFF
.	TRBV18	CASSPQMYRGSDQPQHF
few	TRBV7-8	CASSLEERLRSYNEQFF
.	TRBV7-2	CASSRPGGRNEQFF
once	TRBV5-4	CASSPGLAGVVEQFF
.	TRBV18	CASSQTTNYGYTF
.	TRBV28	CASLQTGRNSYEQYF
.	TRBV4-2	CASSQDVRDGYNEQFF
.	TRBV5-1	CASSPADFNQPQHF
.	TRBV7-8	CASSLDRADYGYTF
.	TRBV4-1	CASSQPIAGRYNEQFF
.	TRBV2	CASSDRVNTEAFF
once	TRBV18	CASSPSAGQDEQYF
.	TRBV28	CASSLSSGGYNEKLFF
.	TRBV30	CAWIVWSLLNIQYF
.	TRBV7-7	CASSSRDGEFNEQFF
.	TRBV4-1	CASANPGQGFPETQYF
.	TRBV6-6	CATGGTQPQHF
.	TRBV27	CASRVDVNTGELFF
.	TRBV6-5	CASSYSPKSTEAFF
.	TRBV28	CASSGGDRGLAKNIQYF
once	TRBV9	CASSLQANYGYTF
.	TRBV27	CASSLSGTKPNQPQHF
.	TRBV27	CASSLIPTAGQPQHF
.	TRBV5-1	CASSLSLGRETQYF
.	TRBV6-1	CASSEPGWSSAFF
.	TRBV2	CASSGAGGVTPYEQYF
.	TRBV6-6	CASRGSTGELFF
.	TRBV19	CASSISADSSNQPQHF
.	TRBV7-8	CASSAYREYEQYF
.	TRBV28	CASSKHGTEVYEQYF
.	TRBV6-4	CASSDSEGADTQYF
.	TRBV9	CASSVAAASGELFF
.	TRBV27	CASSSEGNRPQHF
.	TRBV25-1	CASSAARQGNYGYTF
.	TRBV4-1	CASSQVGINYGYTF
.	TRBV7-3	CASSLSPGTGELFF
.	TRBV28	CASKGEGPEAFF
.	TRBV15	CATSRGLAGAYNEQFF
.	TRBV5-1	CATTSGNTIYF
.	TRBV5-8	CASSFRAYEQYF
.	TRBV7-2	CASSTQGAITGTEAFF
.	TRBV2	CASSPPPRGGTEAFF
.	TRBV5-5	CASSAVGTRNEQFF
.	TRBV19	CASSEQGALRETQYF
.	TRBV21-1	CASSKRSQGGYNEQFF
.	TRBV28	CASSLTLTGELFF
.	TRBV29-1	CSVTGTSVYEQFF
.	TRBV29-1	CSVQGRMNTEAFF
.	TRBV7-2	CASSFPGTGYNEQFF
.	TRBV5-5	CASSLGPSTEAFF
.	TRBV13	CASSARTGTEAFF
once	TRBV2	CASSASGRANNEQFF
.	TRBV5-5	CASSFRLARSYNEQFF
once	TRBV19	CASSGLAANEETQYF
.	TRBV7-2	CASSLGGTTPYEQYF
.	TRBV5-4	CASSSGTGGHPYSYNEQFF
.	TRBV9	CASSPSGSGELFF